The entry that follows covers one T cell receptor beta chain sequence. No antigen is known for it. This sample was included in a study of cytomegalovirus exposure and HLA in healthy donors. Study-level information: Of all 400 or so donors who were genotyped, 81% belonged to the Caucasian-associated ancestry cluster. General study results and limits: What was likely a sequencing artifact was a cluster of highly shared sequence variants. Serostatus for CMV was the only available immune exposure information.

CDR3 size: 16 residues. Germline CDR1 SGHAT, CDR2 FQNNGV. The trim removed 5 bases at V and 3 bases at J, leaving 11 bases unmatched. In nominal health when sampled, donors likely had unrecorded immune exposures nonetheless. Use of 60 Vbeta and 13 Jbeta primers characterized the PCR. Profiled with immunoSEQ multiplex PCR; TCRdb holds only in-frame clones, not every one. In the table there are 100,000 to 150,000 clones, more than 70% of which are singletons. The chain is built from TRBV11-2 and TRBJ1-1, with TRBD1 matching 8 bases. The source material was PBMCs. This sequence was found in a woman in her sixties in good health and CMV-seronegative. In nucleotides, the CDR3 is TGTGCCAGCAGCACAGGGGGGAACCGCCCGTACACTGAAGCTTTCTTT. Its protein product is CASSTGGNRPYTEAFF.